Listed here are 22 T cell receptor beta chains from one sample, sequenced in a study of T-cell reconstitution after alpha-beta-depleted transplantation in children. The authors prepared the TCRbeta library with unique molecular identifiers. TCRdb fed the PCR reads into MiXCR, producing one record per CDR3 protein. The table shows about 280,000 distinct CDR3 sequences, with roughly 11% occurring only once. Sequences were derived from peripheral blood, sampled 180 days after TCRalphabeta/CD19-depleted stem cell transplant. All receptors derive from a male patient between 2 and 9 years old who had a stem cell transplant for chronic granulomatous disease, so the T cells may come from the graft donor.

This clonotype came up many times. As DNA, the CDR3 is TGTGCCAGCAGCGCATACTCCGGGACTAGTGGAAACGAGCAGTACTTC. This encodes CASSAYSGTSGNEQYF. The V and J genes are TRBV7-6 and TRBJ2-7; 8 bases agree with TRBD2. The CDR3 is 16 residues long. V shed 5 bases, J shed 5 bases, and the junction held 14 bases outside the gene matches. In germline, CDR1 is SGHVS, CDR2 FNYEAQ.

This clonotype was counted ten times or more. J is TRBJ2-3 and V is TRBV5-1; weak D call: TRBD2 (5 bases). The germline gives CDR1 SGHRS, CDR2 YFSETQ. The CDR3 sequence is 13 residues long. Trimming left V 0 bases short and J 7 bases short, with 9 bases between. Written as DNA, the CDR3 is TGCGCCAGCAGCTTGGCCGAGGGATATACGCAGTATTTT. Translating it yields CASSLAEGYTQYF.

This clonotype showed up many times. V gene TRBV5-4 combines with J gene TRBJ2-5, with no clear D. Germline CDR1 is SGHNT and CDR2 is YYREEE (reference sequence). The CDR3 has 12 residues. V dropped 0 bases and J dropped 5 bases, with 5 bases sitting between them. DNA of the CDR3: TGTGCCAGCAGCTTGGCTTTTGAGACCCAGTACTTC. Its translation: CASSLAFETQYF.

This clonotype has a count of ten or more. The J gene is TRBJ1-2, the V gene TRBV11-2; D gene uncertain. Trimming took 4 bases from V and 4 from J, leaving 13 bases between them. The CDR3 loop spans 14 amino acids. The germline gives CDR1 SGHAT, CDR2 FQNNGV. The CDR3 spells CASSWTAAGYGYTF. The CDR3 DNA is TGTGCCAGCAGCTGGACGGCGGCAGGCTATGGCTACACCTTC.

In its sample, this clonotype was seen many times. The CDR3 loop is CASSYTGAQETQYF. CDR3 in DNA: TGTGCCAGCAGCTACACGGGGGCCCAAGAGACCCAGTACTTC. The rearrangement joins TRBV7-6 to TRBJ2-5; D is tentatively TRBD1 or TRBD2 (6 bases each). V lost 4 bases to trimming and J lost 1 base, with 10 bases between them. The CDR3 loop spans 14 amino acids. Germline CDR1 SGHVS, CDR2 FNYEAQ.

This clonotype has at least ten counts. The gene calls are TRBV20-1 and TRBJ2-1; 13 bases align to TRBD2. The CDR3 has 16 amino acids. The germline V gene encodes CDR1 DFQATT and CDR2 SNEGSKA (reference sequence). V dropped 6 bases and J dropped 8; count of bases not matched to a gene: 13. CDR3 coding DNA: TGCAGTGCCGAGGATTTTGGGACTAGCGGGGACCATGAGCAGTTCTTC. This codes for CSAEDFGTSGDHEQFF.

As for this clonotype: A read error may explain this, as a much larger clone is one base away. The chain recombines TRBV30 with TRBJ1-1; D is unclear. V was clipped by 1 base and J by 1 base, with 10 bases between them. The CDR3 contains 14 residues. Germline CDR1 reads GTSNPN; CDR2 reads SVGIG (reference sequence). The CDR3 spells CAWSAEIRNTEAFF. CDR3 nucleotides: TGTGCCTGGAGTGCTGAGATCCGGAACACTGAAGCTTTCTTT.

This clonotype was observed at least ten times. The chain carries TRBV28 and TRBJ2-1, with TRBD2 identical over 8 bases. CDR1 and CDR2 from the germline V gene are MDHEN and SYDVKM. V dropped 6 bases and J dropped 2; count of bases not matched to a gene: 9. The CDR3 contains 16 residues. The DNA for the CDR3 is TGTGCCAGCAGGCCATGGAGCGGGAGTACCTACAATGAGCAGTTCTTC. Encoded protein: CASRPWSGSTYNEQFF.

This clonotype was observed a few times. CDR3 residues: CASSPPGPSYNEQFF. The CDR3 DNA is TGTGCCAGCAGTCCTCCGGGACCCTCCTACAATGAGCAGTTCTTC. V is TRBV12-3 or TRBV12-4 and J is TRBJ2-1, with D tentatively TRBD1 or TRBD2 (5 bases each). There are 15 residues in the CDR3. The V gene lost 5 bases and the J gene lost 0 bases, with 11 bases spanning the gap.

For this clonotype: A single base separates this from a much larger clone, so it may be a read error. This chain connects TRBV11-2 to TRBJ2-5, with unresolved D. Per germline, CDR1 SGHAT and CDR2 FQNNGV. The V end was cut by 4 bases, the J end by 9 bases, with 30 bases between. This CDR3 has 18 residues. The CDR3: CASSSVKYGEGGYRAQYF. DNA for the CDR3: TGTGCCAGCAGCTCAGTTAAGTATGGTGAAGGTGGATATAGGGCCCAGTACTTC.

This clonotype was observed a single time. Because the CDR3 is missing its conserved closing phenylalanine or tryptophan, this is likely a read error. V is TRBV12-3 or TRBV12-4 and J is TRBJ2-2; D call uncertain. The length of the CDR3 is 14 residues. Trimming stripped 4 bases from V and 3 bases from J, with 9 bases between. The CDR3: CASSSDPYTGELFY. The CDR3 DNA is TGTGCCAGCAGTTCGGACCCTTACACCGGGGAGCTGTTTTAT.

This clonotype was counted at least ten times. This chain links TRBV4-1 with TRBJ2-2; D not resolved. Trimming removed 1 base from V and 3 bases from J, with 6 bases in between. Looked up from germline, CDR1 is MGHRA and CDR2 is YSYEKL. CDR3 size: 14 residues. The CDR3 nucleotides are TGCGCCAGCAGCCAAGTTCGGGACACCGGGGAGCTGTTTTTT. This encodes CASSQVRDTGELFF.

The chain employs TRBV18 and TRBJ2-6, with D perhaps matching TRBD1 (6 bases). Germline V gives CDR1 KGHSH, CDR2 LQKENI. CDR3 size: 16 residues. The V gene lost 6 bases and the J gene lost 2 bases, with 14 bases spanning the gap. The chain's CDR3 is CASSEFQGTGANVLTF. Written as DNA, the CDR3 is TGTGCCAGCTCGGAGTTTCAGGGGACTGGGGCCAACGTCCTGACTTTC.

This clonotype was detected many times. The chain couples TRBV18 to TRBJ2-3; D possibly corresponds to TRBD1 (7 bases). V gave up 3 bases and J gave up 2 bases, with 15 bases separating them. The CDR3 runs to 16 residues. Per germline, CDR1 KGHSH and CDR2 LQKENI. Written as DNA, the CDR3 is TGTGCCAGCTCACCGCTACCAGGGGGGACCACAGATACGCAGTATTTT. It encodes CASSPLPGGTTDTQYF.

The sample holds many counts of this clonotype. CDR3 sequence: CASSLGLAGTWNEQFF. Here the CDR3 DNA reads TGTGCCAGCAGTTTAGGGCTAGCGGGAACCTGGAATGAGCAGTTCTTC. The V and J genes are TRBV28 and TRBJ2-1; TRBD2 agrees at 9 bases. V trimming: 2 bases; J trimming: 7 bases; junction bases outside the gene matches: 9. The CDR3 runs to 16 residues. Germline V gene data show CDR1 as MDHEN and CDR2 as SYDVKM.

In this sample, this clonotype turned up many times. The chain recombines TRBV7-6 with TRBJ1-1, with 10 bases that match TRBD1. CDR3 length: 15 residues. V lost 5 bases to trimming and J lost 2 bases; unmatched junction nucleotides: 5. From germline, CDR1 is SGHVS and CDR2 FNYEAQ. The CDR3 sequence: CASSPRQGANTEAFF. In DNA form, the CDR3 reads TGTGCCAGCAGCCCTCGACAGGGGGCTAACACTGAAGCTTTCTTT.

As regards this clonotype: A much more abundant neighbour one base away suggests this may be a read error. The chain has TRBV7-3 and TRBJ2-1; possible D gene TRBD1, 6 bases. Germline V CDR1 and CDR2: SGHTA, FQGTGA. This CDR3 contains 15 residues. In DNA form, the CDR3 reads TGTGCCGGCAGCCCAGGACAGAAGCTCTACAATGAGCAGTTCTTC. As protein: CAGSPGQKLYNEQFF.

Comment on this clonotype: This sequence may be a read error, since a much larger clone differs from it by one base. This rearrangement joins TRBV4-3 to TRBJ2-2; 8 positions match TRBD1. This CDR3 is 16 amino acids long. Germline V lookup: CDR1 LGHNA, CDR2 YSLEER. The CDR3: CAGSQLTGEFSGELFF. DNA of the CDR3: TGCGCCGGCAGCCAATTGACAGGGGAGTTCTCCGGGGAGCTGTTTTTT.

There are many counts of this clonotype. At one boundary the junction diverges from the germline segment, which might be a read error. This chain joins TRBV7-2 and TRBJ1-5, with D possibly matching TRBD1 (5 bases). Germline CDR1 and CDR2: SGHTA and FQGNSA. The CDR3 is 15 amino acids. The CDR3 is CASSLVGASNQPQHF. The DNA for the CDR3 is TGCGCCAGCAGCTTGGTTGGGGCCAGCAATCAGCCCCAGCATTTT.

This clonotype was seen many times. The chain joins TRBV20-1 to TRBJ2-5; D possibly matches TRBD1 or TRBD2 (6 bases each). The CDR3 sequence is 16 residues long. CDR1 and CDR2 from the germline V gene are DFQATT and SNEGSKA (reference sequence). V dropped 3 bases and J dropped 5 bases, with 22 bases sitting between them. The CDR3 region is CSASESRGLRGETQYF. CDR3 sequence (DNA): TGCAGTGCTAGTGAATCCCGGGGGCTGAGGGGGGAGACCCAGTACTTC.

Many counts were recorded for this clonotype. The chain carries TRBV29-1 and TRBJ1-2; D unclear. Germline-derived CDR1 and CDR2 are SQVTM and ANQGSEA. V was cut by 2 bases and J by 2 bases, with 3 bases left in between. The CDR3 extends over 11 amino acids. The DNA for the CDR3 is TGCAGCGTTGAAATGAACTATGGCTACACCTTC. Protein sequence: CSVEMNYGYTF.

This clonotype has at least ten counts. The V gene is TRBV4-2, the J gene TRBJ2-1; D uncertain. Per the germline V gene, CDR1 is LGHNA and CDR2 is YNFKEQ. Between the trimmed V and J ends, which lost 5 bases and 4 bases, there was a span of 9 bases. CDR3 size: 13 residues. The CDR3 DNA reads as TGTGCCAGCAGCTCGGAACTATACAATGAGCAGTTCTTC. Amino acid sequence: CASSSELYNEQFF.